This T cell receptor beta chain was retrieved from a study of response to subunit inactivated influenza vaccine. Study findings and constraints: The authors put forward the suggestion that each seasonal influenza vaccination may bring in only a limited number of new T cells.

In the case of this clonotype: Its target is unknown.

The germline V and J ends were trimmed by 1 base and 6 bases, with 16 bases remaining between them. Germline V gives CDR1 SGHVS, CDR2 FQNEAQ. The CDR3 has 17 amino acids. TCRdb reanalysed the RT-PCR reads using MiXCR and keeps one entry per CDR3 protein. The sample has under 850,000 distinct CDR3 sequences; roughly 18% are singletons. The TCR comes from a man over 45 who received an inactivated influenza vaccine. The material was PBMCs from blood, obtained 5 days after vaccination. The V call is TRBV7-8, the J call TRBJ1-6, with D possibly being TRBD1 (5 bases). The CDR3 protein is CASSLVEGVIGNSPLHF. Here the CDR3 DNA reads TGTGCCAGCAGCTTAGTGGAAGGGGTGATTGGTAATTCACCCCTCCACTTT. Variable domain in full (rest from reference TRBV7-8 and TRBJ1-6): GAGVSQSPRYKVAKRGQDVALRCDPISGHVSLFWYQQALGQGPEFLTYFQNEAQLDKSGLPSDRFFAERPEGSVSTLKIQRTQQEDSAVYLCASSLVEGVIGNSPLHFGNGTRLTVT.